The 23 T cell receptor beta chains reported below all come from one sample, sequenced in a study of blood T cell repertoires in COVID-19. Using immunoSEQ multiplex PCR, the repertoire was profiled, and TCRdb retains in-frame clones only, with some absent. Here the sample spans approximately 90,000 clones, approximately 86% being singletons. The sample consisted of peripheral blood. These receptors originate from an elderly man with active or convalescent COVID-19.

The rearrangement joins TRBV6-2 or TRBV6-3 to TRBJ2-3; 12 bases are shared with TRBD2. The trim removed 2 bases at V and 2 bases at J, leaving 5 bases unmatched. This CDR3 spans 17 amino acids. Germline V gene data show CDR1 as MNHEY and CDR2 as SVGEGT. The DNA of the CDR3 is TGTGCCAGCAGTTACGGCGGACTAGCGGGACCCACAGATACGCAGTATTTT. This encodes CASSYGGLAGPTDTQYF.

The chain couples TRBV12-3 or TRBV12-4 to TRBJ2-7, with 9 bases fitting TRBD2. This CDR3 spans 13 amino acids. V shed 6 bases and J 3 bases; nucleotides not matched to a gene: 3. The CDR3 region is CASSRSGSYEQYF. CDR3 sequence (DNA): TGTGCCAGCAGCCGTAGCGGGAGCTACGAGCAGTACTTC.

This chain joins TRBV5-1 and TRBJ2-2, with D maybe TRBD2 (5 bases). The CDR3 covers 16 residues. Germline CDR1 SGHRS, CDR2 YFSETQ. The V and J ends lost 4 bases and 3 bases respectively, with 16 bases between them. DNA for the CDR3: TGCGCCAGCAGCACCCCCAGAAGCGGAGACACCGGGGAGCTGTTTTTT. Its protein is CASSTPRSGDTGELFF.

The chain couples TRBV18 to TRBJ1-1, with 10 bases that match TRBD1. The junction had 4 bases not matched to a gene; V was cut back by 6 bases and J by 6 bases. Looked up from germline, CDR1 is KGHSH and CDR2 is LQKENI. The CDR3 has 13 residues. The chain's CDR3 is CASSLGQGAEAFF. In DNA form, the CDR3 reads TGTGCCAGCTCCCTTGGACAGGGGGCTGAAGCTTTCTTT.

This clone was observed once. The chain links TRBV11-2 to TRBJ2-7; 11 positions match TRBD2. V shed 3 bases, J shed 1 base, and the junction held 2 bases outside the gene matches. From germline, CDR1 is SGHAT and CDR2 FQNNGV. This CDR3 is built from 15 residues. The CDR3 is CASSLGLAASYEQYF. In DNA form, the CDR3 reads TGTGCCAGCAGCTTGGGACTAGCGGCTTCCTACGAGCAGTACTTC.

The gene calls are TRBV7-9 and TRBJ2-2; 7 nucleotides match TRBD2. Germline assignment: CDR1 SEHNR and CDR2 FQNEAQ (reference sequence). V shed 7 bases and J 0 bases; nucleotides not matched to a gene: 8. The CDR3 covers 16 residues. The CDR3 loop is CASIKSTSANTGELFF. In DNA form, the CDR3 reads TGTGCCAGCATCAAATCAACTAGCGCGAACACCGGGGAGCTGTTTTTT. The whole variable domain, remainder taken from reference TRBV7-9 and TRBJ2-2, is DTGVSQNPRHKITKRGQNVTFRCDPISEHNRLYWYRQTLGQGPEFLTYFQNEAQLEKSRLLSDRFSAERPKGSFSTLEIQRTEQGDSAMYLCASIKSTSANTGELFFGEGSRLTVL.

V and J are TRBV9 and TRBJ1-6; 8 bases are shared with TRBD1. CDR1 SGDLS and CDR2 YYNGEE come from the germline V gene. Trimming at V came to 5 bases and at J to 5 bases, leaving 6 bases not matched to a gene. CDR3 length: 15 amino acids. The CDR3 region has the DNA TGTGCCAGCAGTCCCGGACAGGGAAATAATTCACCCCTCCACTTT. Amino acids: CASSPGQGNNSPLHF.

This clone was detected a few times. This chain uses TRBV21-1 with TRBJ1-2; the D call of TRBD1 is as the table states it, not checked on the DNA. TRBV21-1 is annotated as a pseudogene. The length of the CDR3 is 19 residues. CDR3: CASSKPLSDGQGSSYGYTF. DNA of the CDR3: TGTGCCAGCAGCAAACCCCTCTCAGATGGACAGGGTAGTAGCTATGGCTACACCTTC.

The chain recombines TRBV7-2 with TRBJ2-7; D is possibly TRBD1 (6 bases). The CDR3 has 12 amino acids. Trimming removed 1 base at V and 12 bases at J, with 13 bases between. CDR1 and CDR2 (germline): SGHTA, FQGNSA. The CDR3 spells CASSLVAGALYF. The CDR3 nucleotides are TGTGCCAGCAGCTTAGTGGCAGGGGCCCTGTACTTC.

The chain couples TRBV12-5 to TRBJ1-1; D gene ambiguous. This CDR3 is 17 amino acids long. The V and J ends lost 3 bases and 2 bases respectively, with 19 bases between them. Germline V lookup: CDR1 LGHNT, CDR2 FRNRAP. CDR3 sequence reads: CASGLVGGRPNNTEAFF. The CDR3 coding sequence is TGTGCTAGTGGTTTAGTGGGAGGTCGGCCGAATAACACTGAAGCTTTCTTT.

The rearrangement joins TRBV27 to TRBJ1-5; D might be TRBD1 (6 bases). This CDR3 contains 14 residues. Trimming removed 7 bases from V and 4 bases from J, with 14 bases in between. The germline gives CDR1 MNHEY, CDR2 SMNVEV (reference sequence). CDR3 DNA: TGTGCCAGCAATCAGGGGAACGGTAATCAGCCCCAGCATTTT. It encodes CASNQGNGNQPQHF.

J is TRBJ2-3 and V is TRBV4-3, with D possibly being TRBD2 (5 bases). Germline assignment: CDR1 LGHNA and CDR2 YSLEER. The CDR3 sequence is 16 residues long. V was clipped by 2 bases and J by 2 bases, with 14 bases between them. The CDR3 reads CASSQSWSGNTDTQYF. CDR3 coding DNA: TGCGCCAGCAGCCAAAGTTGGAGCGGAAACACAGATACGCAGTATTTT.

The chain has TRBV10-1 and TRBJ1-3; 11 bases match TRBD1. Germline CDR1 is WNHNN and CDR2 is SYGVQD (reference sequence). The length of the CDR3 is 16 residues. V shed 4 bases, J shed 8 bases, and the junction held 10 bases outside the gene matches. The CDR3 nucleotides read TGCGCCAGCAGTGGGAACAACGGACAGGGGGCTGACACCATATATTTT. Residues: CASSGNNGQGADTIYF.

The chain uses TRBV27 and TRBJ2-7; 9 bases line up with TRBD1. The CDR3 consists of 16 residues. Germline CDR1 and CDR2: MNHEY and SMNVEV (reference sequence). J lost 1 base, V lost 5 bases, and 9 bases had no gene match. The CDR3 sequence: CASSRRSGTGSYEQYF. CDR3 bases: TGTGCCAGCAGTAGGCGGTCCGGGACAGGGTCCTACGAGCAGTACTTC.

Concerning this clone: The identical CDR3 is also encoded by other nucleotide sequences in the sample. The rearrangement links TRBV7-2 to TRBJ2-1; no firm D call. Deletions cut 4 bases from V and 0 bases from J, with 7 bases between. This CDR3 comprises 14 residues. The germline CDR1 and CDR2 sequences are SGHTA and FQGNSA. The CDR3 DNA reads as TGTGCCAGCAGCTCCTCGGGCTCCTACAATGAGCAGTTCTTC. This encodes CASSSSGSYNEQFF.

The CDR3 region has the DNA TGCGCCAGCAGCATGGACAGGGCCTACGAGCAGTACTTC. Amino acid sequence: CASSMDRAYEQYF. The rearrangement uses TRBV5-1 and TRBJ2-7; 8 bases line up with TRBD1. The CDR3 loop spans 13 amino acids. After removal of 4 bases from V and 2 bases from J, the junction contained 2 bases not matched to a gene. CDR1 and CDR2 (germline): SGHRS, YFSETQ.

This clone was observed a single time. The rearrangement uses TRBV6-5 and TRBJ1-1, with 11 bases that match TRBD1. The CDR3 length is 14 residues. V shed 6 bases and J 4 bases; nucleotides not matched to a gene: 4. The germline V gene has CDR1 MNHEY and CDR2 SVGAGI. CDR3 residues: CASRDRGLVTEAFF. The DNA for the CDR3 is TGTGCCAGCAGGGACAGGGGGCTTGTCACTGAAGCTTTCTTT.

V and J are TRBV5-5 and TRBJ1-5; 7 bases map to TRBD1. V gave up 4 bases and J gave up 3 bases; unmatched junction bases: 7. The CDR3 has 15 residues. Germline-derived CDR1 and CDR2 are SGHKS and YYEKEE (reference sequence). The CDR3 region is CASSLGTAINQPQHF. DNA for the CDR3: TGTGCCAGCAGCCTAGGGACAGCCATCAATCAGCCCCAGCATTTT.

The V gene is TRBV13, the J gene TRBJ1-3; possible D gene TRBD1, 5 bases. V lost 2 bases to trimming and J lost 4 bases, with 6 bases between them. The length of the CDR3 is 13 residues. CDR1 and CDR2 from the germline V gene are PRHDT and FYEKMQ (reference sequence). This chain's CDR3 is CASSLWGGNTIYF. The CDR3 DNA reads as TGTGCCAGCAGCTTATGGGGCGGAAACACCATATATTTT. Combining the CDR3 with reference TRBV13 and TRBJ1-3 gives the whole variable domain AAGVIQSPRHLIKEKRETATLKCYPIPRHDTVYWYQQGPGQDPQFLISFYEKMQSDKGSIPDRFSAQQFSDYHSELNMSSLELGDSALYFCASSLWGGNTIYFGEGSWLTVV.

This clone occurred once. The chain uses TRBV27 and TRBJ2-1, with a weak D call TRBD2 (6 bases). The V and J ends lost 5 bases and 9 bases respectively, with 17 bases between them. CDR3 size: 14 residues. The germline CDR1 and CDR2 sequences are MNHEY and SMNVEV (reference sequence). The CDR3 spells CASSAEGLSSEQFF. The CDR3 nucleotides read TGTGCCAGCAGTGCCGAGGGACTGAGCAGTGAGCAGTTCTTC.

This clone has more than one count but fewer than ten. V is TRBV28 and J is TRBJ2-7; D might be TRBD2 (7 bases). CDR1 is MDHEN and CDR2 is SYDVKM in the germline V gene. The CDR3 extends over 16 amino acids. Trimming took off 6 bases at V and 6 bases at J, with 24 bases between the two ends. CDR3 coding DNA: TGTGCCAGCAGCTTCGTGGGGGGCGGGAGTCCCGGCGAGCAGTACTTC. Protein product: CASSFVGGGSPGEQYF.

The gene calls are TRBV6-5 and TRBJ1-2; TRBD1 matches at 7 bases. The CDR3 has 12 residues. Germline CDR1 MNHEY, CDR2 SVGAGI. Trimming removed 5 bases from V and 7 bases from J; junction bases left unmatched: 4. This chain's CDR3 is CASSPAGGGYTF. CDR3 nucleotides: TGTGCCAGCAGTCCTGCAGGGGGTGGCTACACCTTC.

The rearrangement joins TRBV7-8 to TRBJ1-1; 8 nucleotides agree with TRBD1. The CDR3 covers 15 residues. V lost 4 bases to trimming and J lost 4 bases; unmatched junction nucleotides: 8. Germline V gene sequence: CDR1 SGHVS, CDR2 FQNEAQ. The CDR3 is CASSSRTGRGTEAFF. The CDR3, as DNA: TGTGCCAGCAGCTCAAGGACAGGGAGGGGCACTGAAGCTTTCTTT.